These T cell receptor beta chains were read from a single sample in a study of blood T cell repertoires in COVID-19. The data were produced by immunoSEQ multiplex PCR, yet TCRdb's version contains in-frame clones alone and is incomplete. Among roughly 200,000 clones, 70% to 90% were seen once, and the ten largest hold about 4%. Sequencing was performed on PBMCs or T cells enriched from blood (not recorded which). These receptors were taken from a woman in her 30s who had been exposed to COVID-19. CDR3s include the opening cysteine and the closing phenylalanine or tryptophan. The D gene is left open where the match is weak.

j_gene	v_gene	d_gene	len	CDR3aa
TRBJ2-4	TRBV21-1	-	15	CASGKKRGAKNIQYF
TRBJ1-5	TRBV20-1	-	13	CSASEDFNQPQHF
TRBJ1-6	TRBV9	-	16	CASSVGGQQLNSPLHF
TRBJ1-2	TRBV28	-	13	CASSLGGIWGYTF
TRBJ2-3	TRBV19	TRBD1	14	CASRYRGEVDTQYF
TRBJ1-1	TRBV4-1	-	14	CASSQVEGRTEAFF
TRBJ1-2	TRBV29-1	TRBD1	13	CSAGTGGAEGYTF
TRBJ2-7	TRBV6-5	-	14	CASSYSTSTYEQYF
TRBJ1-5	TRBV30	TRBD1	13	CAWSVTGEQPQHF
TRBJ2-5	TRBV24-1	-	14	CATSDTTGVETQYF
TRBJ2-5	TRBV2	TRBD1	15	CASNSGQGPQETQYF
TRBJ2-5	TRBV5-1	TRBD2	15	CASSPQEGLTQTQYF
TRBJ1-2	TRBV10-2	TRBD1	13	CASRTGANYGYTF
TRBJ1-1	TRBV10-1	-	14	CASSEQGQNTEAFF
TRBJ1-2	TRBV9	TRBD1	15	CASSVGGQASYGYTF
TRBJ1-4	TRBV4-2	TRBD1	16	CASSRGDRSTNEKLFF
TRBJ2-3	TRBV5-8	-	15	CASIRWAGSTDTQYF
TRBJ2-7	TRBV5-1	TRBD2	19	CASSLGPLAGGRSGYEQYF
TRBJ2-5	TRBV5-6	TRBD2	16	CASSLSSGGAEETQYF
TRBJ1-2	TRBV6-5	TRBD1	16	CASSYLWTGGNYGYTF
TRBJ2-7	TRBV5-1	-	14	CASSLRQETYEQYF
TRBJ1-2	TRBV29-1	TRBD1	13	CSVDGQGASGYTF
TRBJ1-1	TRBV28	-	14	CASRDLQGNTEAFF
TRBJ1-2	TRBV3-1/TRBV3-2	TRBD1	13	CASSHGTGGSYTF
TRBJ2-2	TRBV13	-	16	CASSLPWGGFTGELFF
TRBJ2-7	TRBV9	TRBD1	13	CASSETGGIEQYF
TRBJ2-1	TRBV9	TRBD2	15	CASSRTSLENNEQFF
TRBJ2-2	TRBV12-5	TRBD2	17	CASGLEVLAGNTGELFF
TRBJ1-6	TRBV6-5	TRBD1	15	CASTLLGTGGSPLHF
TRBJ1-3	TRBV5-1	-	16	CASSPGQTISGNTIYF
TRBJ1-5	TRBV5-6	-	15	CASSLNQGPGLAQHF
TRBJ2-2	TRBV3-1/TRBV3-2	-	12	CASSLRDRELFF
TRBJ2-5	TRBV4-1	-	14	CASSRLEGLETQYF
TRBJ1-5	TRBV29-1	-	12	CSVAYSNQPQHF
TRBJ1-2	TRBV5-1	TRBD1	16	CASSRGQGAFNYGYTF
TRBJ1-1	TRBV27	TRBD1	16	CASSPGTGLMNTEAFF
TRBJ1-4	TRBV2	TRBD1	14	CASSPDRGREKLFF
TRBJ2-4	TRBV5-6	TRBD2	16	CASAAYAGTSIDIQYF
TRBJ1-1	TRBV24-1	-	15	CATSEGGVANTEAFF
TRBJ2-3	TRBV9	-	17	CASSLPVRDVSTDTQYF
TRBJ1-1	TRBV6-5	-	11	CASRTAQEAFF
TRBJ2-7	TRBV5-6	TRBD1	16	CASSLHPGQSWYEQYF
TRBJ1-2	TRBV29-1	-	12	CSVREGEYGYTF
TRBJ1-6	TRBV30	TRBD1	12	CACEGTGLSLHF
TRBJ1-5	TRBV2	-	15	CASSSAGRSNQPQHF
TRBJ1-5	TRBV6-9	TRBD1	21	CASSKGPGTGGEEMSNQPQHF
TRBJ2-7	TRBV18	-	14	CASSPNTGSYEQYF
TRBJ2-7	TRBV4-1	-	14	CASSPLYGSYEQYF
TRBJ1-1	TRBV25-1	-	14	CASSDRPAGGEAFF
TRBJ1-4	TRBV10-3	TRBD1	14	CAISEDRGIEKLFF
TRBJ2-6	TRBV19	-	15	CASSIQGAGANVLTF
TRBJ2-2	TRBV15	TRBD1	17	CATSRGGQVRWTGELFF
TRBJ1-6	TRBV30	-	17	CAWSSQRTSSYNSPLHF
TRBJ1-2	TRBV24-1	-	14	CATSDYGSRYGYTF
TRBJ1-2	TRBV5-8	TRBD1	13	CASRQTGAYGYTF